The rows below give T cell receptor beta chains drawn from one sample of a study of vaccination and CD4 T cells after COVID-19. No antigen has been identified for these receptors. MiXCR, applied by TCRdb to the PCR reads, yields one record per CDR3 protein. This sample yields 8,000 or so distinct CDR3 sequences, of which less than 60% are seen a single time; about 42% belongs to the top ten. Input material: CD4+ T cells from blood, cultured in vitro. Receptor source: a human donor who had recovered from COVID-19. The CDR3 runs from the conserved cysteine through the conserved F or W.

j_call v_call cdr3_length cdr3_aa
TRBJ1-3 TRBV7-2 15 CASSLRFSLGDTIYF
TRBJ1-1 TRBV7-9 12 CASSLVKTEAFF
TRBJ2-5 TRBV20-1 16 CSAREGQGVLEETQYF
TRBJ1-5 TRBV6-2/TRBV6-3 13 CASRLDSSQPQHF
TRBJ1-2 TRBV4-3 16 CASSQDFAGDLYGYTF
TRBJ2-4 TRBV15 14 CATSRVTGLDIQYF
TRBJ1-1 TRBV18 13 CASSRQGNTEAFF
TRBJ1-6 TRBV19 14 CASSRAGNNSPLHF
TRBJ1-6 TRBV5-1 15 CASSLPVGGDSPLHF
TRBJ1-2 TRBV2 14 CASSTDRAYYGYTF
TRBJ2-2 TRBV9 15 CASSAGLPNTGELFF
TRBJ2-2 TRBV7-8 14 CASSRQGKAGELFF
TRBJ2-2 TRBV4-1 15 CASSQVGSGRGELFF
TRBJ1-2 TRBV4-1 16 CASSQPWGNQHYGYTF
TRBJ1-6 TRBV5-1 12 CASSSYNSPLHF
TRBJ2-3 TRBV6-1 11 CASTQGDTQYF
TRBJ2-2 TRBV6-1 15 CASSGDRPNTGELFF
TRBJ2-3 TRBV6-5 16 CASSYSDPSKSDTQYF
TRBJ2-7 TRBV27 14 CASSFQGVTYEQYF
TRBJ1-5 TRBV7-2 15 CASSLGLGLNQPQHF
TRBJ1-5 TRBV12-3/TRBV12-4 14 CASQPRGWSQPQHF
TRBJ1-2 TRBV19 13 CASSIVPAYGYTF
TRBJ2-2 TRBV12-3/TRBV12-4 14 CASRATWNTGELFF
TRBJ2-1 TRBV11-3 14 CASSLGGGYNEQFF
TRBJ1-2 TRBV30 13 CAWRSRGPYGYTF
TRBJ2-4 TRBV20-1 15 CSAKGQGNAKNIQYF
TRBJ1-5 TRBV6-2/TRBV6-3 14 CASSDRDPWQPQHF
TRBJ2-3 TRBV6-4 16 CASSETGLTSTDTQYF
TRBJ1-2 TRBV20-1 12 CSVLPQGYGYTF
TRBJ2-5 TRBV19 13 CASSLGMQETQYF
TRBJ1-1 TRBV27 16 CASITGAGRSGPEAFF
TRBJ1-1 TRBV6-4 14 CASSVGTENTEAFF
TRBJ1-6 TRBV27 12 CASSPLNSPLHF
TRBJ1-1 TRBV2 14 CASRGDRGLTEAFF
TRBJ2-3 TRBV7-8 15 CASTPPGFATDTQYF
TRBJ1-2 TRBV6-1 16 CASSRRQAGGAGGYTF
TRBJ2-7 TRBV11-3 12 CASSFTYYEQYF
TRBJ2-2 TRBV5-4 14 CASSLEFQAGELFF
TRBJ2-5 TRBV7-8 18 CASSLAGLAVWSQETQYF
TRBJ1-1 TRBV20-1 14 CSASRRAVNTEAFF
TRBJ1-1 TRBV3-1 14 CASSQQGRNTEAFF
TRBJ1-2 TRBV11-3 16 CASSRGGYLTNYGYTF
TRBJ1-1 TRBV11-3 16 CASSLMLGGGDTEAFF
TRBJ1-2 TRBV20-1 12 CSASREGESYTF
TRBJ1-5 TRBV19 14 CASSPSRANQPQHF
TRBJ2-7 TRBV4-1 17 CASSRPGGGTGSYEQYF
TRBJ1-1 TRBV20-1 15 CSAWEHGREGLEAFF
TRBJ1-1 TRBV5-4 14 CASSPPGPFAEAFF
TRBJ2-1 TRBV9 18 CASSPPSRTSGSYNEQFF
TRBJ2-1 TRBV7-9 18 CASSLGWLAGQGHNEQFF
TRBJ1-2 TRBV4-1 16 CASSQPGTADYRGYTF
TRBJ1-3 TRBV30 15 CAWAGFGFSGNTIYF
TRBJ2-3 TRBV6-2/TRBV6-3 17 CASSWRTSGGGTDTQYF
TRBJ2-5 TRBV28 15 CASSFAGGTRETQYF